Below, 3 T cell receptor beta chains from the same sample are listed, as sequenced in a study of cytomegalovirus exposure and HLA in healthy donors. It was with 60 Vbeta and 13 Jbeta primers that the PCR ran. Using immunoSEQ multiplex PCR, the repertoire was profiled, and TCRdb retains in-frame clones only, with some absent. The profile shows 140,000 or so clones, roughly four fifths of them singletons. Material: PBMCs. The origin of the receptors is a male donor in good health and CMV-seronegative.

The V call is TRBV10-3, the J call TRBJ2-7; D remains ambiguous. V was clipped by 3 bases and J by 0 bases, with 9 bases between them. The V gene's germline CDR1 is ENHRY and CDR2 SYGVKD. The CDR3 spans 14 residues. In nucleotides, the CDR3 is TGTGCCATCAGTGAAAGGAGTAGCTCCTACGAGCAGTACTTC. It encodes CAISERSSSYEQYF.

The rearrangement joins TRBV4-2 to TRBJ1-3, with D hard to call. The CDR3 runs 16 residues. CDR1 is LGHNA, CDR2 YNFKEQ, per germline. V was trimmed by 0 bases and J by 0 bases, leaving 9 bases between them. CDR3 loop: CASSQDFSLSGNTIYF. DNA for the CDR3: TGTGCCAGCAGCCAAGATTTTTCCCTCTCTGGAAACACCATATATTTT.

This sequence joins TRBV11-3 and TRBJ2-3; a possible D gene is TRBD1 (5 bases). V was shortened by 1 base and J by 5 bases, with 16 bases between the two germline ends. In germline, CDR1 is SGHNT, CDR2 YENEEA. The CDR3 has 16 residues. The CDR3, as DNA: TGTGCCAGCAGCTTAGTATCAGGCAGGGTTATAGATACGCAGTATTTT. Protein product: CASSLVSGRVIDTQYF.